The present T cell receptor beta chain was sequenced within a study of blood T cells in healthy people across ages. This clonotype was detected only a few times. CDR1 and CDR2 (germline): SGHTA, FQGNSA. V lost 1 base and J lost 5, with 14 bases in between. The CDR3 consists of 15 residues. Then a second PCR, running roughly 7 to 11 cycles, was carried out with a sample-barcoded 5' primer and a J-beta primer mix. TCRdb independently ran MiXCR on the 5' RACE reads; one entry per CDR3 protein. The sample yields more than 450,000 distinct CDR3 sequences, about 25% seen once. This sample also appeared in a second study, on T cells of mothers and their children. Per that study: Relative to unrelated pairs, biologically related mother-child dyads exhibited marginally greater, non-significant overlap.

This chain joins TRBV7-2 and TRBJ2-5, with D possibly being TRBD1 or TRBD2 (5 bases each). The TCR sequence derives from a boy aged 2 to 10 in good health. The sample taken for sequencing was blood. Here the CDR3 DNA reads TGTGCCAGCAGCTTAGGAGGGGCTAGTTGGGAGACCCAGTACTTC. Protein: CASSLGGASWETQYF.